This note documents a single TCR beta chain sequence. This entry comes from a study of T cell repertoires in MIS-A myocarditis. The assay was immunoSEQ multiplex PCR, and TCRdb's table has in-frame clones only and misses some. The data contain about 9,200 clones, more than 85% of them singletons. This clonotype was sampled from a man aged 18 to 30 with fulminant myocarditis from multisystem inflammatory syndrome in adults (MIS-A) after COVID-19. Specimen: thoracic lymph node tissue obtained at autopsy.

The CDR3 region is CASSPGQNTEAFF. The CDR3, as DNA: TGTGCCAGCTCACCAGGACAGAACACTGAAGCTTTCTTT. The chain couples TRBV18 to TRBJ1-1, with D possibly matching TRBD1 (5 bases). V shed 2 bases and J shed 1 base, with 5 bases lying between them. The germline CDR1 and CDR2 sequences are KGHSH and LQKENI. The CDR3 is made up of 13 amino acids.